The 10 T cell receptor beta chains given below trace back to one sample, sequenced in a study of blood T cell repertoires in COVID-19. Assay used: immunoSEQ multiplex PCR; TCRdb lists only in-frame clones, some missing. Of 95,000 to 150,000 clones in the sample, around 83% are singletons; the top ten hold around 3.9%. The specimen sequenced was PBMCs or T cells enriched from blood (not recorded which). Receptor source: a woman aged 25 to 45 who had recovered from COVID-19.

The rearrangement joins TRBV2 to TRBJ1-3; D remains ambiguous. V lost 8 bases to trimming and J lost 4 bases, with 15 bases between them. Per the germline V gene, CDR1 is SNHLY and CDR2 is FYNNEI. This CDR3 is 14 amino acids long. CDR3 protein: CASRSLTGGNTIYF. DNA of the CDR3: TGTGCCAGCCGTTCCCTTACGGGGGGAAACACCATATATTTT.

V and J are TRBV7-2 and TRBJ1-2; 9 nucleotides agree with TRBD1. Per germline, CDR1 SGHTA and CDR2 FQGNSA. V dropped 2 bases and J dropped 5; count of bases not matched to a gene: 9. The CDR3 extends over 16 amino acids. The CDR3 here is CASSLRSRDRAYGYTF. CDR3 coding DNA: TGTGCCAGCAGCTTAAGGTCTAGGGACAGGGCGTATGGCTACACCTTC.

The genes are TRBV9 and TRBJ1-2, with 10 positions matching TRBD1. CDR3 length: 18 residues. Germline-derived CDR1 and CDR2 are SGDLS and YYNGEE. V lost 4 bases, J lost 2 bases, and 14 bases stayed unmatched. CDR3 in DNA: TGTGCCAGCAGCCGCAAACACCGAGGACAGGGGGTGAACTATGGCTACACCTTC. Protein: CASSRKHRGQGVNYGYTF.

CDR3 loop: CASSQDRDRGRNSPLHF. The CDR3 coding sequence is TGCGCCAGCAGCCAAGATAGGGACAGGGGGCGAAATTCACCCCTCCACTTT. The chain is built from TRBV4-1 and TRBJ1-6; 12 bases match TRBD1. Germline CDR1 and CDR2: MGHRA and YSYEKL. The CDR3 runs 17 residues. V was clipped by 0 bases and J by 7 bases; unmatched bases: 4.

The genes are TRBV19 and TRBJ1-5; 7 bases agree with TRBD1. The length of the CDR3 is 15 residues. V dropped 6 bases and J dropped 0; count of bases not matched to a gene: 5. Germline CDR1 reads LNHDA; CDR2 reads SQIVND (reference sequence). CDR3 sequence: CASSNRGYSNQPQHF. The CDR3 bases are TGTGCCAGTAGCAACAGGGGCTATAGCAATCAGCCCCAGCATTTT.

The chain joins TRBV12-3 or TRBV12-4 to TRBJ2-7, with 12 bases aligning to TRBD2. With 8 bases clipped from V and 4 bases from J, the junction kept 0 bases outside the gene matches. The CDR3 has 12 residues. The CDR3 DNA reads as TGTGCCAGCGGGACTAGCGGGTACGAGCAGTACTTC. This codes for CASGTSGYEQYF.

Only a few counts were recorded for this clone. The gene calls are TRBV25-1 and TRBJ2-3; 8 nucleotides agree with TRBD1. CDR3 length: 13 amino acids. Germline loops: CDR1 MGHDK, CDR2 SYGVNS. Losses at the gene ends were 7 bases for V and 6 bases for J; bases not matched to a gene: 6. The CDR3: CASIPDRADTQYF. The DNA for the CDR3 is TGTGCCAGCATTCCGGACAGGGCGGATACGCAGTATTTT.

The chain employs TRBV14 and TRBJ1-6; TRBD1 is a possible D gene (6 bases). The V gene lost 8 bases and the J gene lost 7 bases, with 9 bases spanning the gap. Per the germline V gene, CDR1 is SGHDN and CDR2 is FVKESK. This CDR3 comprises 12 residues. CDR3 amino acids: CASAQGNSPLHF. CDR3 nucleotides: TGTGCCAGCGCACAGGGAAATTCACCCCTCCACTTT.

The gene calls are TRBV19 and TRBJ2-1; 16 bases map to TRBD2. The CDR3 extends over 17 amino acids. In germline, CDR1 is LNHDA, CDR2 SQIVND (reference sequence). With V trimmed by 4 bases and J by 4 bases, 4 bases remained unmatched. The CDR3 DNA sequence: TGTGCCAGTAGTACAGGGACTAGCGGGAGGGGTTACAATGAGCAGTTCTTC. Its protein product is CASSTGTSGRGYNEQFF. Supplemented by reference TRBV19 and TRBJ2-1, the full variable domain reads DGGITQSPKYLFRKEGQNVTLSCEQNLNHDAMYWYRQDPGQGLRLIYYSQIVNDFQKGDIAEGYSVSREKKESFPLTVTSAQKNPTAFYLCASSTGTSGRGYNEQFFGPGTRLTVL.

The J gene is TRBJ1-2, the V gene TRBV19, with TRBD1 identical over 8 bases. Germline V gene data show CDR1 as LNHDA and CDR2 as SQIVND (reference sequence). V dropped 6 bases and J dropped 6; count of bases not matched to a gene: 9. CDR3 length: 14 amino acids. The CDR3: CASSRDRMDDGYTF. CDR3 bases: TGTGCCAGTAGCCGGGACAGGATGGACGATGGCTACACCTTC.